A single sample gave rise to the 20 T cell receptor beta chains below, sequenced in a study of cytomegalovirus exposure and HLA in healthy donors. A multiplex PCR was run with 60 Vbeta primers and 13 Jbeta primers. Generated by immunoSEQ multiplex PCR, the TCRdb table keeps only in-frame clones and is missing some. The sample has some 140,000 clones; over 70% are singletons. Specimen: PBMCs. Receptor source: a man aged 18-30 years in good health and CMV-seronegative.

The J gene is TRBJ2-1, the V gene TRBV14, with 7 positions matching TRBD2. From germline, CDR1 is SGHDN and CDR2 FVKESK. CDR3 length equals 15 residues. V was pared by 1 base and J by 7 bases, with 7 bases of the junction left unmatched. The DNA for the CDR3 is TGTGCCAGCAGCCAAGGCCTAGCGGTCCTTAATGAGCAGTTCTTC. The encoded protein is CASSQGLAVLNEQFF.

V is TRBV13 and J is TRBJ2-3; 8 bases line up with TRBD2. The germline CDR1 and CDR2 sequences are PRHDT and FYEKMQ (reference sequence). With V trimmed by 5 bases and J by 0 bases, 19 bases remained unmatched. This CDR3 comprises 20 residues. The CDR3 DNA is TGTGCCAGCAGCCCCGCGGCGGGGGGCGACCTAGACTTTAGCACAGATACGCAGTATTTT. It encodes CASSPAAGGDLDFSTDTQYF. The full variable domain, rest sourced from reference TRBV13 and TRBJ2-3, is AAGVIQSPRHLIKEKRETATLKCYPIPRHDTVYWYQQGPGQDPQFLISFYEKMQSDKGSIPDRFSAQQFSDYHSELNMSSLELGDSALYFCASSPAAGGDLDFSTDTQYFGPGTRLTVL.

This clone has more than one count but fewer than ten. The chain couples TRBV5-1 to TRBJ2-1; D might be TRBD1 (6 bases). The V end was cut by 2 bases, the J end by 2 bases, with 14 bases between. The CDR3 sequence is 16 residues long. The germline V gene encodes CDR1 SGHRS and CDR2 YFSETQ. The CDR3 is CASSFRFDRTYNEQFF. In DNA form, the CDR3 reads TGCGCCAGCAGCTTTCGGTTCGACAGGACCTACAATGAGCAGTTCTTC.

This chain joins TRBV4-3 and TRBJ2-3, with TRBD1 identical over 11 bases. The germline V gene encodes CDR1 LGHNA and CDR2 YSLEER. The CDR3 extends over 14 amino acids. J was trimmed by 9 bases and V by 4 bases; bases with no gene match: 6. The CDR3 DNA reads TGCGCCAGCAGCCTCGGACAGGGGGCTGACACGCAGTATTTT. It translates to CASSLGQGADTQYF.

The rearrangement uses TRBV27 and TRBJ2-1; possibly TRBD1 for D (5 bases). The CDR3 covers 14 residues. The V and J ends lost 7 bases and 7 bases respectively, with 17 bases between them. CDR1 MNHEY and CDR2 SMNVEV come from the germline V gene (reference sequence). For the CDR3, the DNA is TGTGCCAGCACCCCTCCTTCAGGGCCAAATGAGCAGTTCTTC. Protein product: CASTPPSGPNEQFF.

This chain uses TRBV27 with TRBJ1-2, with 10 bases lining up with TRBD1. V gave up 2 bases and J gave up 7 bases; unmatched junction bases: 10. CDR3 size: 16 residues. Looked up from germline, CDR1 is MNHEY and CDR2 is SMNVEV (reference sequence). CDR3 sequence (DNA): TGTGCCAGCAGTTTAATTTGGAGGGACAGGGGATCTGGCTACACCTTC. Its translation is CASSLIWRDRGSGYTF.

The chain links TRBV30 to TRBJ2-1; the D gene is possibly TRBD2 (6 bases). Germline lookup yields CDR1 GTSNPN and CDR2 SVGIG (reference sequence). The CDR3 extends over 11 amino acids. Between the trimmed V and J ends, which lost 4 bases and 12 bases, there was a span of 13 bases. The CDR3 region has the DNA TGTGCCTGGAATATGGCCGGGGGGCAGTTCTTC. Amino acid sequence: CAWNMAGGQFF.

CDR3 residues: CASSISIGQQFF. CDR3 bases: TGTGCCAGTAGTATTTCAATTGGGCAGCAGTTCTTC. The J gene is TRBJ2-1, the V gene TRBV19; D is undetermined. V was cut by 3 bases and J by 11 bases, with 11 bases left in between. This CDR3 spans 12 amino acids. The germline gives CDR1 LNHDA, CDR2 SQIVND (reference sequence).

The chain uses TRBV2 and TRBJ1-4; TRBD1 matches 7 bases. V shed 5 bases, J shed 13 bases, and the junction held 19 bases outside the gene matches. This CDR3 is 16 amino acids long. The germline CDR1 and CDR2 sequences are SNHLY and FYNNEI. In DNA, the CDR3 is TGTGCCAGCAGTAACGAACAGGGGCGGGCACGGGGAGGACTGTTTTTT. Translating gives CASSNEQGRARGGLFF. The full variable domain, completed using reference TRBV2 and TRBJ1-4, is EPEVTQTPSHQVTQMGQEVILRCVPISNHLYFYWYRQILGQKVEFLVSFYNNEISEKSEIFDDQFSVERPDGSNFTLKIRSTKLEDSAMYFCASSNEQGRARGGLFFGSGTQLSVL.

This clone was recorded a few times. The chain uses TRBV5-1 and TRBJ1-5, with unresolved D. Germline V gene sequence: CDR1 SGHRS, CDR2 YFSETQ. Trimming stripped 0 bases from V and 5 bases from J, with 9 bases between. This CDR3 is built from 14 residues. In nucleotides, the CDR3 is TGCGCCAGCAGCTTGGGTGGTGAGGATCAGCCCCAGCATTTT. Amino acid sequence: CASSLGGEDQPQHF.

This clone was counted between two and nine times. The rearrangement uses TRBV27 and TRBJ1-1; a weak D match, TRBD1 (5 bases). CDR3 length equals 15 residues. With 2 bases removed from V and 5 bases from J, the gap between germline ends came to 15 bases. Germline-derived CDR1 and CDR2 are MNHEY and SMNVEV (reference sequence). CDR3 bases: TGTGCCAGCAGTTTAGTGATGGGGGGAGGGACTGAAGCTTTCTTT. Translation gives CASSLVMGGGTEAFF.

The rearrangement joins TRBV18 to TRBJ1-2; tentative D call: TRBD1 (5 bases). The V end was cut by 6 bases, the J end by 2 bases, with 10 bases between. CDR3 length: 13 residues. Germline V lookup: CDR1 KGHSH, CDR2 LQKENI. This chain's CDR3 is CASSLKGNYGYTF. Written as DNA, the CDR3 is TGTGCCAGCTCGCTCAAGGGGAACTATGGCTACACCTTC.

The genes are TRBV30 and TRBJ2-7; unclear D gene. Germline values: CDR1 GTSNPN, CDR2 SVGIG (reference sequence). This CDR3 comprises 14 residues. Trimming removed 0 bases at V and 0 bases at J, with 9 bases between. This CDR3 reads CAWSVPGSSYEQYF. CDR3 sequence (DNA): TGTGCCTGGAGTGTACCCGGTAGCTCCTACGAGCAGTACTTC. The full variable domain, its missing parts supplied by reference TRBV30 and TRBJ2-7, is SQTIHQWPATLVQPVGSPLSLECTVEGTSNPNLYWYRQAAGRGLQLLFYSVGIGQISSEVPQNLSASRPQDRQFILSSKKLLLSDSGFYLCAWSVPGSSYEQYFGPGTRLTVT.

The chain couples TRBV7-9 to TRBJ2-1; D not resolved. V lost 3 bases and J 0 bases, leaving 9 bases between the germline ends. CDR1 is SEHNR, CDR2 FQNEAQ, per germline (reference sequence). The CDR3 consists of 15 residues. CDR3 DNA sequence: TGTGCCAGCAGCTTTTCCGATAGCTCCTACAATGAGCAGTTCTTC. Protein product: CASSFSDSSYNEQFF.

This clone appeared a few times. This chain uses TRBV27 with TRBJ1-5; D is possibly TRBD1 (5 bases). Per the germline V gene, CDR1 is MNHEY and CDR2 is SMNVEV (reference sequence). V shed 2 bases and J shed 0 bases, with 8 bases lying between them. This CDR3 spans 15 amino acids. CDR3 coding DNA: TGTGCCAGCAGTTTAGGTAGGGGTAGCAATCAGCCCCAGCATTTT. Translating gives CASSLGRGSNQPQHF.

The gene calls are TRBV7-9 and TRBJ1-2; 7 positions match TRBD1. Germline CDR1 SEHNR, CDR2 FQNEAQ (reference sequence). Trimming took 1 base from V and 8 from J; bases not matched to a gene: 13. The CDR3 has 16 amino acids. CDR3 in DNA: TGTGCCAGCAGCTTAGGAGGGGGCAGACGAGTTTACGGCTACACCTTC. It yields the protein CASSLGGGRRVYGYTF.

This clone was observed once. The chain couples TRBV30 to TRBJ1-2; D is ambiguous. V dropped 5 bases and J dropped 5 bases, with 24 bases sitting between them. Germline CDR1 GTSNPN, CDR2 SVGIG (reference sequence). CDR3 length: 16 residues. CDR3 loop: CAWLHPRAGENYGYTF. CDR3 DNA: TGTGCCTGGTTGCACCCACGGGCCGGGGAAAATTATGGCTACACCTTC. Based on the CDR3 plus reference TRBV30 and TRBJ1-2, the full variable domain is SQTIHQWPATLVQPVGSPLSLECTVEGTSNPNLYWYRQAAGRGLQLLFYSVGIGQISSEVPQNLSASRPQDRQFILSSKKLLLSDSGFYLCAWLHPRAGENYGYTFGSGTRLTVV.

The rearrangement links TRBV19 to TRBJ1-6, with D perhaps TRBD1 (6 bases). The CDR3 is 15 amino acids. Germline V lookup: CDR1 LNHDA, CDR2 SQIVND (reference sequence). The germline V and J ends were trimmed by 3 bases and 8 bases, with 14 bases remaining between them. The DNA of the CDR3 is TGTGCCAGTAGTATCCTGGGGGGGCAGGATTCACCCCTCCACTTT. It codes for CASSILGGQDSPLHF.

This clone has more than one count but fewer than ten. The genes are TRBV4-2 and TRBJ1-1; 7 bases are shared with TRBD1. J lost 6 bases, V lost 0 bases, and 4 bases had no gene match. Germline values: CDR1 LGHNA, CDR2 YNFKEQ. The CDR3 is made up of 14 amino acids. CDR3 sequence (DNA): TGTGCCAGCAGCCAAGATTTGGGACAGCCTGAAGCTTTCTTT. It translates to CASSQDLGQPEAFF.

The rearrangement uses TRBV11-1 and TRBJ1-2, with D tentatively TRBD1 (5 bases). The CDR3 runs 13 residues. Per germline, CDR1 SGHAT and CDR2 FQDESV (reference sequence). The V end lost 0 bases, the J end lost 5 bases, and 7 bases lay between the germline ends. The CDR3: CASSLAGGYGYTF. Here the CDR3 DNA reads TGTGCCAGCAGCTTAGCCGGGGGTTATGGCTACACCTTC.